This T cell receptor (beta chain) was documented in a study of glioma-infiltrating T cells. The iRepertoire nested amplicon-rescue multiplex PCR amplified TCR alpha and beta CDR3s from RNA. TCRdb recomputed calls from the multiplex PCR reads with MiXCR, one row per CDR3 protein. The data show about 400,000 distinct CDR3 sequences, with more than 35% seen just once and about 11% held by the top ten. Per the germline V gene, CDR1 is SNHLY and CDR2 is FYNNEI. V gave up 3 bases and J gave up 4 bases; unmatched junction bases: 7. There are 15 residues in the CDR3. The chain employs TRBV2 and TRBJ2-3; 7 nucleotides match TRBD2. The sequenced sample was glioma tissue, nonneoplastic brain tissue, or PBMCs (not recorded which). The receptor's source is a human donor with low-grade glioma or glioblastoma, undergoing nonglioma brain surgery, or in good health (not recorded which). The CDR3 sequence is CASSEASGGADTQYF. CDR3 in DNA: TGTGCCAGCAGTGAGGCTAGCGGCGGGGCAGATACGCAGTATTTT.